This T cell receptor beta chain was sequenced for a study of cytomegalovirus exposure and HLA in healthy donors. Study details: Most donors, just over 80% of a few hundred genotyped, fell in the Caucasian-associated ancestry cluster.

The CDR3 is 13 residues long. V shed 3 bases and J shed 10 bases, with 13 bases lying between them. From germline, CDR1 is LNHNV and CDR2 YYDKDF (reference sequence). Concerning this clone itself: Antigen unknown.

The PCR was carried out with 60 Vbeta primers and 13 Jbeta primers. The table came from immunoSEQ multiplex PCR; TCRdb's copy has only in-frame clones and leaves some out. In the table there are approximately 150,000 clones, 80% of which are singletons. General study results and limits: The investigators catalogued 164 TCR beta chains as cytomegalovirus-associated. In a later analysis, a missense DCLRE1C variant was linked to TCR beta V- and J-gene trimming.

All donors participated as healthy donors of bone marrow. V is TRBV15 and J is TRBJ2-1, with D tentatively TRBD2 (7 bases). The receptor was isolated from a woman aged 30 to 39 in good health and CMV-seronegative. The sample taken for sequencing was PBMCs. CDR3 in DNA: TGTGCCACCAGCAGGGTCAGGGGAGGGGAGCAGTTCTTC. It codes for CATSRVRGGEQFF.